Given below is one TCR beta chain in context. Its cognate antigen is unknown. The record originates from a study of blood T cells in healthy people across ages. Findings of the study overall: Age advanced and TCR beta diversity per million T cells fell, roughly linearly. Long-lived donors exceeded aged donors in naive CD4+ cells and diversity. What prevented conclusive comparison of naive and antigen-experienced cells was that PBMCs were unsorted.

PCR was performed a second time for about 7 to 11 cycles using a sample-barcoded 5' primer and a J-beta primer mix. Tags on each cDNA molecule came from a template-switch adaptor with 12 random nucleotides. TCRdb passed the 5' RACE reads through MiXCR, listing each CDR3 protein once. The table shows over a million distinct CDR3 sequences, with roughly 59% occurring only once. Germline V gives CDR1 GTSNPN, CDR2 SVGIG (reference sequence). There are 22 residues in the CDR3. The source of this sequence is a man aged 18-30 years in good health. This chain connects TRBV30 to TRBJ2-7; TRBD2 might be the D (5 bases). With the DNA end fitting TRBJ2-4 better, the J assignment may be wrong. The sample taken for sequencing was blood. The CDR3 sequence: CAWSGPPWTGVNKTNRENIQYF. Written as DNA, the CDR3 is TGTGCCTGGAGTGGGCCCCCATGGACTGGCGTAAATAAAACGAATCGGGAAAACATTCAGTACTTC.